This T cell receptor (beta chain) comes out of a study of T cell responses to AZD1222 COVID-19 vaccine. General observations from the study: Repertoires were obtained only post-peak T cell response. Spike-specific TCR breadth and depth went up after people got two AZD1222 doses. A mostly white British donor set with more females was recruited, and clonal diversity was possibly underestimated.

The data were produced by immunoSEQ multiplex PCR, yet TCRdb's version contains in-frame clones alone and is incomplete. The profile shows about 130,000 clones, 86% of them singletons. Trimming cost V 10 bases and J 2 bases, with 18 bases left between them. The CDR3 is 15 amino acids. The V gene's germline CDR1 is ENHRY and CDR2 SYGVKD. Points on this clone: Its antigen is still unknown.

This sequence was found in an adult in good health. The sequences come from peripheral blood, collected on day 0 of AZD1222 vaccination. This chain joins TRBV10-3 and TRBJ1-3; D call uncertain. The CDR3 bases are TGTGCCAGTATCGTCGGTACGGCAGCTGGAAACACCATATATTTT. Translating gives CASIVGTAAGNTIYF.